This T cell receptor (beta chain) came from a study of cytomegalovirus exposure and HLA in healthy donors. V lost 0 bases to trimming and J lost 5 bases; unmatched junction nucleotides: 5. CDR1 SGDLS and CDR2 YYNGEE come from the germline V gene. This CDR3 has 16 residues. PCR was performed using 60 Vbeta and 13 Jbeta primers. Libraries were prepared by immunoSEQ multiplex PCR; TCRdb keeps only in-frame clonotypes and omits some of them. The listing contains under 95,000 clones. The specimen sequenced was PBMCs. The source of this sequence is a female donor in good health and CMV-seropositive. This rearrangement joins TRBV9 to TRBJ2-2; 9 bases agree with TRBD2. The CDR3 loop is CASSVGLAGATGELFF. CDR3 DNA sequence: TGTGCCAGCAGCGTAGGGTTAGCGGGGGCTACCGGGGAGCTGTTTTTT.